This T cell receptor beta chain was profiled in a study of CD8 T cells in ankylosing spondylitis. General study results and limits: Reportedly, matched ankylosing spondylitis synovial fluid was significantly enriched for disease-linked clones.

The junction had 6 bases not matched to a gene; V was cut back by 5 bases and J by 1 base. The CDR3 length is 15 residues. The germline gives CDR1 SGHVS, CDR2 FNYEAQ. Concerning this clonotype itself: Its antigen is not known.

TCRdb ran MiXCR on the 5' RACE reads and lists one entry per CDR3 protein. Counted here are 250,000 to 300,000 distinct CDR3 sequences, 15% to 20% occurring once; the ten biggest clones make up around 30%. The chain has TRBV7-6 and TRBJ2-7; the match to TRBD2 covers 9 bases. Material: blood, either unsorted or a sorted T cell fraction (not recorded which). The sequence was collected from a male donor with ankylosing spondylitis or in good health (not recorded which). CDR3 in DNA: TGTGCCAGCAGCCCCCTTCTAGCGGGGTCCTACGAGCAGTACTTC. It encodes CASSPLLAGSYEQYF. The entire variable domain, with the rest obtained from reference TRBV7-6 and TRBJ2-7, is as follows: GAGVSQSPRYKVTKRGQDVALRCDPISGHVSLYWYRQALGQGPEFLTYFNYEAQQDKSGLPNDRFSAERPEGSISTLTIQRTEQRDSAMYRCASSPLLAGSYEQYFGPGTRLTVT.